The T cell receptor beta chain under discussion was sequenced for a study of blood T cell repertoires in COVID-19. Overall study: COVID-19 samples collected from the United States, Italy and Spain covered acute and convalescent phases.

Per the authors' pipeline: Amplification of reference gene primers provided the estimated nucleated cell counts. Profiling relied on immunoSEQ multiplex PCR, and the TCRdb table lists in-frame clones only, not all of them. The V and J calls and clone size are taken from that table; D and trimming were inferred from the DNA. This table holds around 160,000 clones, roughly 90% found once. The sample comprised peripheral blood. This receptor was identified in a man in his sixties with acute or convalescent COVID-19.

The CDR3 sequence is CASRKTGGFEQYF. The CDR3 region has the DNA TGTGCCAGCCGCAAAACAGGGGGGTTCGAGCAGTACTTC. This sequence joins TRBV6-5 and TRBJ2-7; 8 nucleotides line up with TRBD1. The V gene's germline CDR1 is MNHEY and CDR2 SVGAGI. CDR3 length: 13 residues. J gave up 6 bases and V 8 bases, and 9 bases lay outside the gene matches.